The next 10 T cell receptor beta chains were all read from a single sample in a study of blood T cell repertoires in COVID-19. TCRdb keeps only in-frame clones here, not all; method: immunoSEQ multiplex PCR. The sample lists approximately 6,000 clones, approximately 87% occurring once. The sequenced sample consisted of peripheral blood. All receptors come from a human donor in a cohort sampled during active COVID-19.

CDR3 coding DNA: TGTGCCAGCAGCACAGACAGGGGGAGGCAGCCCCAGCATTTT. Protein sequence: CASSTDRGRQPQHF. The chain employs TRBV7-2 and TRBJ1-5; 9 positions match TRBD1. The germline V gene encodes CDR1 SGHTA and CDR2 FQGNSA. This CDR3 contains 14 residues. Germline trimming cut 5 bases from V and 7 bases from J; bases unmatched to any gene: 6.

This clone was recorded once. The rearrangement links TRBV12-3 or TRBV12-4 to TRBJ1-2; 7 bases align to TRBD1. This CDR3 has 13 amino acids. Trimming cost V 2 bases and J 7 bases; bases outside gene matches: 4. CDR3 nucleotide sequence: TGTGCCAGCAGTTTAAAGGGGGCTGGTGGCTACACCTTC. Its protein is CASSLKGAGGYTF.

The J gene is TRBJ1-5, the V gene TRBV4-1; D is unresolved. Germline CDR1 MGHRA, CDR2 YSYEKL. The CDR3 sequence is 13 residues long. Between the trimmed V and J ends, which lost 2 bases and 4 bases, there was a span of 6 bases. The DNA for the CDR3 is TGCGCCAGCAGCCAACAGATTAATCAGCCCCAGCATTTT. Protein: CASSQQINQPQHF.

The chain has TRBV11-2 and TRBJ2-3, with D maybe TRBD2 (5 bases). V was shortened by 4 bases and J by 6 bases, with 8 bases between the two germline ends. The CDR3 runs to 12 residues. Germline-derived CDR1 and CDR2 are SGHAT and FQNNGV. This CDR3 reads CASSSTGDTQYF. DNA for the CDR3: TGTGCCAGCAGCTCCACGGGGGATACGCAGTATTTT. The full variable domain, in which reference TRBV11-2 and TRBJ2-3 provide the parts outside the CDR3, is EAGVAQSPRYKIIEKRQSVAFWCNPISGHATLYWYQQILGQGPKLLIQFQNNGVVDDSQLPKDRFSAERLKGVDSTLKIQPAKLEDSAVYLCASSSTGDTQYFGPGTRLTVL.

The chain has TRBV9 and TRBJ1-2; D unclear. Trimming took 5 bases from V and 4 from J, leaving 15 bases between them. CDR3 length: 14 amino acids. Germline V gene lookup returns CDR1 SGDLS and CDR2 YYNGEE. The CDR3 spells CASRSDRRGYGYTF. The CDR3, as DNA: TGTGCCAGCAGGTCGGACCGGCGGGGCTATGGCTACACCTTC.

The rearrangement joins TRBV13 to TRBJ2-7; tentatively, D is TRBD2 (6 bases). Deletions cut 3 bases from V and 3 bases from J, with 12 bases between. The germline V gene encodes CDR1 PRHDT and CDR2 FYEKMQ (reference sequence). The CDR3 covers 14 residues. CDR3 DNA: TGTGCCAGCAGCTTGCGGGACCGCAACTACGAGCAGTACTTC. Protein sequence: CASSLRDRNYEQYF. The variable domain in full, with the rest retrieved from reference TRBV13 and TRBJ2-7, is AAGVIQSPRHLIKEKRETATLKCYPIPRHDTVYWYQQGPGQDPQFLISFYEKMQSDKGSIPDRFSAQQFSDYHSELNMSSLELGDSALYFCASSLRDRNYEQYFGPGTRLTVT.

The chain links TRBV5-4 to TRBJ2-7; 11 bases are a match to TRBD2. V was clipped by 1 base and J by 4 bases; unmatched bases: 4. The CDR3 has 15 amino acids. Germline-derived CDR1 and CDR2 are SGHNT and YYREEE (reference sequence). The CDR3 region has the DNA TGTGCCAGCAGCTTGTCTAGCGGGGGGACATACGAGCAGTACTTC. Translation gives CASSLSSGGTYEQYF.

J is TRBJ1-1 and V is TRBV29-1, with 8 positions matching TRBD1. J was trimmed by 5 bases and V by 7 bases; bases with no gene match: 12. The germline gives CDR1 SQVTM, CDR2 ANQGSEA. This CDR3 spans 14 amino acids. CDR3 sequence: CSGFTSGGATEAFF. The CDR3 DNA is TGCAGCGGGTTTACTTCAGGGGGCGCGACTGAAGCTTTCTTT.

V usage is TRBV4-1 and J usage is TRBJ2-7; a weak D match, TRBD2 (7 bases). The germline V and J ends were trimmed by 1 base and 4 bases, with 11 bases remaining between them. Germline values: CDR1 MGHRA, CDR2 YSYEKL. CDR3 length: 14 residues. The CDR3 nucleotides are TGCGCCAGCAGCCAAGCGGGGGGCCAATACGAGCAGTACTTC. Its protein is CASSQAGGQYEQYF.

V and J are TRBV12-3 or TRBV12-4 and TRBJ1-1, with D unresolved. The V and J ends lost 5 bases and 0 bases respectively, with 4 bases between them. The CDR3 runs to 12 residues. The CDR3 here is CASSVLNTEAFF. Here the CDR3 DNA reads TGTGCCAGCAGTGTATTGAACACTGAAGCTTTCTTT.